These T cell receptor beta chains were read from a single sample in a study of blood T cell repertoires in COVID-19. The protocol was immunoSEQ multiplex PCR, while the TCRdb copy is restricted to in-frame clones and leaves out a portion. In the table there are about 260,000 clones, about nine tenths of which are singletons. The sequenced sample was peripheral blood. The source of these receptors is a woman aged 40 to 55 with acute or convalescent COVID-19. CDR3s include the opening cysteine and the closing phenylalanine or tryptophan. The D gene is left open where the match is weak. Clone size appears in some rows only: once, few, many, or a class for an expanded clone.

CASSVGRGQYQPQHF | TGTGCCAGCAGCGTAGGGAGAGGACAGTATCAGCCCCAGCATTTT | TRBV9 | . | . | TRBJ1-5
CASSSSDRVANYGYTF | TGTGCCAGCAGCTCAAGTGACAGAGTTGCTAACTATGGCTACACCTTC | TRBV7-9 | . | once | TRBJ1-2
CASSEYFSGEGVNTF | TGTGCCAGCAGTGAATATTTTTCGGGGGAAGGGGTGAACACCTTC | TRBV25-1 | . | . | TRBJ1-2
CASSSPGQGRNGELFF | TGTGCCAGCAGCTCGCCGGGACAGGGAAGGAACGGGGAGCTGTTTTTT | TRBV5-5 | TRBD1 | . | TRBJ2-2
CASSSLEQGTEKLFF | TGTGCCAGCAGCTCATTAGAACAGGGCACTGAAAAACTGTTTTTT | TRBV7-6 | . | few | TRBJ1-4
CASSFLQKLQGNEQFF | TGTGCCAGTAGTTTCCTCCAGAAACTCCAGGGAAATGAGCAGTTCTTC | TRBV19 | . | . | TRBJ2-1
CASSSTGNGNTIYF | TGCGCCAGCAGCTCGACAGGGAACGGAAACACCATATATTTT | TRBV5-1 | TRBD1 | . | TRBJ1-3
CASSYAKTGGLTEAFF | TGTGCCAGCAGTTACGCAAAGACAGGGGGCTTAACTGAAGCTTTCTTT | TRBV6-2/TRBV6-3 | TRBD1 | . | TRBJ1-1
CASSETSGGSETQYF | TGTGCCAGCAGTGAGACTAGCGGGGGATCGGAGACCCAGTACTTC | TRBV2 | TRBD2 | . | TRBJ2-5
CAWSIAGGYGELFF | TGTGCCTGGAGTATAGCGGGGGGGTACGGGGAGCTGTTTTTT | TRBV30 | TRBD2 | . | TRBJ2-2
CASSSAGTQYF | TGTGCCAGCAGCTCTGCAGGTACGCAGTATTTT | TRBV5-6 | . | . | TRBJ2-3
CATRGLEGYTF | TGTGCCACGAGGGGGCTGGAGGGCTACACCTTC | TRBV6-5 | TRBD1 | . | TRBJ1-2
CAIDDRNTGELFF | TGTGCCATCGATGACAGAAACACCGGGGAGCTGTTTTTT | TRBV25-1 | . | . | TRBJ2-2
CASTMGQYNSPLHF | TGTGCCAGTACTATGGGACAGTATAATTCACCCCTCCACTTT | TRBV19 | TRBD1 | . | TRBJ1-6
CASSGGASGETDTQYF | TGCGCCAGCAGCGGGGGGGCTAGCGGGGAGACAGATACGCAGTATTTT | TRBV5-1 | TRBD2 | . | TRBJ2-3
CASSSRLNTEAFF | TGTGCCAGCAGCTCCCGTTTGAACACTGAAGCTTTCTTT | TRBV7-9 | . | . | TRBJ1-1
CASSYSEGGPYNEQFF | TGTGCCAGCAGTTACTCTGAGGGGGGGCCGTACAATGAGCAGTTCTTC | TRBV6-5 | . | . | TRBJ2-1
CAWSNQGLGAFF | TGTGCCTGGTCTAATCAGGGGTTGGGGGCTTTCTTT | TRBV30 | . | . | TRBJ1-1
CAISPGQGDYGYTF | TGTGCCATCAGCCCGGGACAGGGTGACTATGGCTACACCTTC | TRBV10-3 | TRBD1 | . | TRBJ1-2
CASSLPRLAGGRETQYF | TGTGCCAGCAGCTTGCCCAGACTAGCGGGGGGGCGGGAGACCCAGTACTTC | TRBV5-4 | TRBD2 | once | TRBJ2-5
CASSPGTGTGANVLTF | TGTGCCAGCAGCCCCGGGACAGGGACTGGGGCCAACGTCCTGACTTTC | TRBV13 | TRBD1 | . | TRBJ2-6
CASSSSGQGSQHF | TGTGCCAGCAGCTCCTCCGGACAGGGCTCCCAGCATTTT | TRBV7-9 | TRBD1 | few | TRBJ1-5
CASSELQATNEKLFF | TGTGCCAGCAGTGAGTTACAGGCAACTAATGAAAAACTGTTTTTT | TRBV2 | . | . | TRBJ1-4
CASSLMVTRRGLDTEAFF | TGTGCCAGCAGCTTAATGGTCACTAGGCGGGGCTTGGACACTGAAGCTTTCTTT | TRBV13 | . | . | TRBJ1-1
CASYLGRGEKLFF | TGTGCCAGCTACTTAGGTCGAGGAGAAAAACTGTTTTTT | TRBV2 | . | . | TRBJ1-4
CASSSGGGRETQYF | TGCGCCAGCAGCTCCGGCGGAGGGAGGGAGACCCAGTACTTC | TRBV5-1 | . | once | TRBJ2-5
CAWSGGTGGWQPQHF | TGTGCCTGGAGTGGAGGGACAGGGGGCTGGCAGCCCCAGCATTTT | TRBV30 | TRBD1 | . | TRBJ1-5
CASSLPFVASGGRDTQYF | TGTGCCAGCAGCTTACCCTTTGTCGCTAGCGGGGGGAGAGATACGCAGTATTTT | TRBV7-2 | TRBD2 | . | TRBJ2-3
CASSIWTGDGPDTQYF | TGTGCCAGCAGCATATGGACAGGGGATGGTCCAGATACGCAGTATTTT | TRBV7-8 | TRBD1 | . | TRBJ2-3
CASSQTSGGVNEQFF | TGTGCCAGCTCGCAGACTAGCGGGGGGGTAAATGAGCAGTTCTTC | TRBV18 | TRBD2 | . | TRBJ2-1
CASSFDRGYGYTF | TGTGCCAGCAGCTTCGACAGGGGCTATGGCTACACCTTC | TRBV5-6 | TRBD1 | . | TRBJ1-2
CASSQDIIDPGQGARGTEAFF | TGCGCCAGCAGCCAAGACATAATCGATCCGGGACAGGGGGCGCGGGGGACTGAAGCTTTCTTT | TRBV4-1 | TRBD1 | . | TRBJ1-1
CASSELHGYTF | TGTGCCAGCAGTGAACTACATGGCTACACCTTC | TRBV6-1 | . | . | TRBJ1-2
CASSRGTGGSGNTIYF | TGTGCCAGCAGCCGAGGGACAGGGGGCTCTGGAAACACCATATATTTT | TRBV7-9 | TRBD1 | . | TRBJ1-3
CASSQGRGGANEQFF | TGTGCCAGCAGCCAAGGGCGCGGGGGGGCGAATGAGCAGTTCTTC | TRBV4-2 | TRBD2 | . | TRBJ2-1
CASSLRGTVNTGELFF | TGCGCCAGCAGCTTGAGGGGGACAGTGAACACCGGGGAGCTGTTTTTT | TRBV5-1 | TRBD1 | . | TRBJ2-2
CAISLRGGLAGSEGDTQYF | TGTGCCATCAGTCTAAGGGGCGGACTAGCGGGGTCAGAGGGAGATACGCAGTATTTT | TRBV10-3 | TRBD2 | . | TRBJ2-3
CASSPGAYNNEQFF | TGCGCCAGCAGCCCGGGAGCGTACAACAATGAGCAGTTCTTC | TRBV5-1 | . | . | TRBJ2-1
CASSELTGTAETQYF | TGTGCCAGCAGTGAATTAACCGGGACAGCAGAGACCCAGTACTTC | TRBV25-1 | TRBD1 | once | TRBJ2-5
CASSFWGGPLNTEAFF | TGTGCCAGCAGTTTTTGGGGGGGGCCCCTGAACACTGAAGCTTTCTTT | TRBV28 | . | . | TRBJ1-1
CASSQAGTGSGTGNSPLHF | TGTGCCAGCAGCCAAGCCGGGACAGGGTCCGGAACGGGTAATTCACCCCTCCACTTT | TRBV4-2 | TRBD1 | . | TRBJ1-6
CASGWTDNQPQHF | TGTGCTAGTGGTTGGACAGACAATCAGCCCCAGCATTTT | TRBV12-5 | . | . | TRBJ1-5
CASIESAGAGTGELFF | TGTGCCAGCATCGAATCTGCAGGGGCGGGCACCGGGGAGCTGTTTTTT | TRBV6-4 | . | . | TRBJ2-2
CASSGGPGKLNYGYTF | TGTGCCAGCAGTGGAGGTCCAGGGAAACTTAACTATGGCTACACCTTC | TRBV6-1 | . | once | TRBJ1-2
CSVEGGLDEKLFF | TGCAGCGTTGAAGGAGGGTTGGATGAAAAACTGTTTTTT | TRBV29-1 | . | . | TRBJ1-4
CASSSKLGEGQPQHF | TGTGCCAGCAGTTCGAAACTAGGGGAGGGACAGCCCCAGCATTTT | TRBV27 | . | . | TRBJ1-5
CASSFVYRDRGSPLHF | TGTGCCAGCAGTTTTGTTTACAGGGATCGAGGTTCACCCCTCCACTTT | TRBV27 | . | . | TRBJ1-6
CATAGIRSGANVLTF | TGTGCCACCGCAGGGATACGCTCTGGGGCCAACGTCCTGACTTTC | TRBV24-1 | . | . | TRBJ2-6
CASSQALRDRGINEQFF | TGTGCCAGCAGCCAAGCTCTCCGGGACAGGGGTATCAATGAGCAGTTCTTC | TRBV4-2 | TRBD1 | once | TRBJ2-1
CASSLQTGESFGYTF | TGTGCCAGCAGTTTACAAACAGGGGAATCTTTTGGCTACACCTTC | TRBV11-2 | TRBD1 | . | TRBJ1-2
CASSQARRDRAYGYTF | TGCGCCAGCAGCCAAGCCCGCCGGGACAGGGCCTATGGCTACACCTTC | TRBV4-1 | TRBD1 | . | TRBJ1-2
CSVARVGTEAFF | TGCAGCGTTGCCAGGGTGGGAACTGAAGCTTTCTTT | TRBV29-1 | . | . | TRBJ1-1
CASSGRDSHNEQFF | TGTGCCAGCAGTGGCCGGGACTCTCACAATGAGCAGTTCTTC | TRBV25-1 | . | . | TRBJ2-1
CSAIDESPGYTF | TGCAGTGCTATTGACGAGAGCCCTGGCTACACCTTC | TRBV20-1 | . | . | TRBJ1-2